The next 23 T cell receptor beta chains were all read from a single sample in a study of blood T cell repertoires in COVID-19. Sequencing used immunoSEQ multiplex PCR; TCRdb keeps in-frame clones, though not all of them. The repertoire consists of about 160,000 clones, with about nine tenths occurring once and the leading ten covering 15% to 20%. The sample comprised peripheral blood. The source is a man between 60 and 75 years old with active or convalescent COVID-19.

This clone was seen more than once but under ten times. This chain links TRBV7-9 with TRBJ2-7, with 11 positions matching TRBD2. From germline, CDR1 is SEHNR and CDR2 FQNEAQ (reference sequence). V shed 1 base and J 3 bases; nucleotides not matched to a gene: 8. This CDR3 is built from 17 residues. This CDR3 is CASSLGQTSGGLYEQYF. DNA for the CDR3: TGTGCCAGCAGCTTAGGGCAAACTAGCGGGGGTCTCTACGAGCAGTACTTC.

The gene calls are TRBV30 and TRBJ2-7, with D perhaps TRBD2 (6 bases). CDR3 size: 12 residues. The germline gives CDR1 GTSNPN, CDR2 SVGIG (reference sequence). The V gene lost 4 bases and the J gene lost 0 bases, with 7 bases spanning the gap. The CDR3 is CAWMRGSYEQYF. CDR3 coding DNA: TGTGCCTGGATGCGGGGCTCCTACGAGCAGTACTTC.

There are a few counts of this clone. The chain is built from TRBV5-8 and TRBJ1-2, with D possibly matching TRBD1 (5 bases). This CDR3 is 14 amino acids long. Germline V gene lookup returns CDR1 SGHTS and CDR2 YDEGEE. The V end lost 4 bases, the J end lost 8 bases, and 18 bases lay between the germline ends. The CDR3 spells CASSTTTRRGGYTF. CDR3 DNA sequence: TGTGCCAGCAGCACGACGACCCGTCGGGGGGGCTACACCTTC. The full variable domain, in which reference TRBV5-8 and TRBJ1-2 provide the parts outside the CDR3, is EAGVTQSPTHLIKTRGQQATLRCSPISGHTSVYWYQQALGLGLQFLLWYDEGEERNRGNFPPRFSGRQFPNYSSELNVNALELEDSALYLCASSTTTRRGGYTFGSGTRLTVV.

This rearrangement joins TRBV9 to TRBJ2-3; D is perhaps TRBD2 (5 bases). The germline gives CDR1 SGDLS, CDR2 YYNGEE. The CDR3 runs 12 residues. Trimming pared 4 bases from V and 5 bases from J, leaving 8 bases between. The CDR3 DNA reads as TGTGCCAGCAGCCAAGGGAGAGATACGCAGTATTTT. Residues: CASSQGRDTQYF.

The rearrangement uses TRBV18 and TRBJ1-2; D is perhaps TRBD1 (6 bases). Germline V gives CDR1 KGHSH, CDR2 LQKENI. This CDR3 is 13 amino acids long. V was shortened by 4 bases and J by 4 bases, with 10 bases between the two germline ends. CDR3 region: CASSRTELYGYTF. The CDR3 DNA follows: TGTGCCAGCTCACGGACAGAGCTCTATGGCTACACCTTC.

The genes are TRBV19 and TRBJ1-2; 10 nucleotides line up with TRBD1. V dropped 9 bases and J dropped 7; count of bases not matched to a gene: 11. The CDR3 is 14 residues long. Germline lookup yields CDR1 LNHDA and CDR2 SQIVND (reference sequence). CDR3 loop: CASVQWDRGSGYTF. CDR3 nucleotide sequence: TGTGCCAGCGTACAATGGGACAGGGGAAGTGGCTACACCTTC.

V usage is TRBV19 and J usage is TRBJ2-1; the D gene is possibly TRBD1 (6 bases). The V end lost 5 bases, the J end lost 8 bases, and 22 bases lay between the germline ends. CDR1 LNHDA and CDR2 SQIVND come from the germline V gene (reference sequence). This CDR3 is built from 16 residues. Here the CDR3 reads CASSAGYRVGMDEQFF. CDR3 in DNA: TGTGCCAGTAGTGCAGGGTACAGGGTTGGTATGGATGAGCAGTTCTTC.

V gene TRBV19 combines with J gene TRBJ1-3; a possible D gene is TRBD1 (6 bases). The CDR3 loop spans 16 amino acids. Trimming shortened V by 2 bases and J by 2 bases, and 13 bases separated the two germline ends. Germline CDR1 is LNHDA and CDR2 is SQIVND (reference sequence). CDR3 loop: CASSISGTGPGNTIYF. The CDR3 region has the DNA TGTGCCAGTAGTATATCAGGAACAGGGCCTGGAAACACCATATATTTT.

This clone occurred a few times. The J gene is TRBJ2-2, the V gene TRBV18; a weak D match, TRBD1 (6 bases). The CDR3 sequence is 16 residues long. Germline V lookup: CDR1 KGHSH, CDR2 LQKENI. V was cut by 4 bases and J by 0 bases, with 12 bases left in between. Here the CDR3 reads CASSRPGQSNTGELFF. Written as DNA, the CDR3 is TGTGCCAGCTCACGCCCGGGACAATCGAACACCGGGGAGCTGTTTTTT.

In this sample, this clone turned up once. The V call is TRBV10-3, the J call TRBJ2-3; unclear D gene. The V end was cut by 0 bases, the J end by 2 bases, with 6 bases between. This CDR3 has 14 residues. The germline gives CDR1 ENHRY, CDR2 SYGVKD. CDR3 region: CAISESTDTDTQYF. The CDR3 region has the DNA TGTGCCATCAGTGAGTCAACTGACACAGATACGCAGTATTTT.

J is TRBJ2-7 and V is TRBV7-6; 12 bases map to TRBD1. The length of the CDR3 is 17 residues. J was trimmed by 3 bases and V by 5 bases; bases with no gene match: 11. Germline lookup yields CDR1 SGHVS and CDR2 FNYEAQ. The CDR3 loop is CASSPYTGTGGGYEQYF. CDR3 nucleotide sequence: TGTGCCAGCAGCCCTTATACCGGGACAGGGGGCGGCTACGAGCAGTACTTC. The full variable domain, in which reference TRBV7-6 and TRBJ2-7 provide the parts outside the CDR3, is GAGVSQSPRYKVTKRGQDVALRCDPISGHVSLYWYRQALGQGPEFLTYFNYEAQQDKSGLPNDRFSAERPEGSISTLTIQRTEQRDSAMYRCASSPYTGTGGGYEQYFGPGTRLTVT.

V usage is TRBV19 and J usage is TRBJ2-3, with D perhaps TRBD2 (6 bases). The length of the CDR3 is 11 residues. The V gene lost 7 bases and the J gene lost 5 bases, with 7 bases spanning the gap. In germline, CDR1 is LNHDA, CDR2 SQIVND (reference sequence). CDR3 amino acids: CASTGVDTQYF. Here the CDR3 DNA reads TGTGCCAGTACGGGGGTAGATACGCAGTATTTT.

V usage is TRBV2 and J usage is TRBJ1-2; maybe TRBD1 (5 bases). V was pared by 1 base and J by 6 bases, with 12 bases between. The CDR3 spans 14 residues. In germline, CDR1 is SNHLY, CDR2 FYNNEI. The CDR3 loop reads CASSEEGRANGYTF. The CDR3 DNA sequence: TGTGCCAGCAGTGAAGAGGGCAGGGCCAATGGCTACACCTTC.

The chain links TRBV5-4 to TRBJ2-2; 8 bases match TRBD2. With 8 bases clipped from V and 4 bases from J, the junction kept 13 bases outside the gene matches. The V gene's germline CDR1 is SGHNT and CDR2 YYREEE (reference sequence). This CDR3 has 16 amino acids. The CDR3 loop is CASTRVAGGRTGELFF. The DNA for the CDR3 is TGTGCCAGTACTAGGGTCGCGGGAGGCCGCACCGGGGAGCTGTTTTTT.

This clone was found once. The rearrangement joins TRBV12-3 or TRBV12-4 to TRBJ1-6; D is perhaps TRBD1 (6 bases). The CDR3 totals 13 residues. The ends were cut back, 8 bases at V and 3 bases at J, with 8 bases in the middle. The DNA for the CDR3 is TGTGCCAGCCAGGGGATCTATAATTCACCCCTCCACTTT. It codes for CASQGIYNSPLHF.

DNA for the CDR3: TGTGCCAGCAGCCCGAGTGCAGGGATGAACACTGAAGCTTTCTTT. This codes for CASSPSAGMNTEAFF. This sequence joins TRBV9 and TRBJ1-1; D is possibly TRBD1 (5 bases). This CDR3 comprises 15 residues. Germline lookup yields CDR1 SGDLS and CDR2 YYNGEE. V lost 4 bases and J lost 0, with 13 bases in between. The full variable domain, completed using reference TRBV9 and TRBJ1-1, is DSGVTQTPKHLITATGQRVTLRCSPRSGDLSVYWYQQSLDQGLQFLIQYYNGEERAKGNILERFSAQQFPDLHSELNLSSLELGDSALYFCASSPSAGMNTEAFFGQGTRLTVV.

V gene TRBV6-1 combines with J gene TRBJ2-2; 9 positions agree with TRBD1. Germline V gene data show CDR1 as MNHNS and CDR2 as SASEGT. The CDR3 has 16 residues. V lost 2 bases and J lost 5; bases outside the gene matches: 6. The DNA for the CDR3 is TGTGCCAGCAGTGAACCTGGACAGGGGATTACCGGGGAGCTGTTTTTT. Translation: CASSEPGQGITGELFF.

This clone was seen just once. V and J are TRBV9 and TRBJ2-1; 8 positions agree with TRBD1. Germline V gene lookup returns CDR1 SGDLS and CDR2 YYNGEE. This CDR3 is 15 amino acids long. J was trimmed by 2 bases and V by 0 bases; bases with no gene match: 1. The CDR3 reads CASSVAGGTYNEQFF. DNA of the CDR3: TGTGCCAGCAGCGTAGCAGGGGGCACCTACAATGAGCAGTTCTTC.

This clone has only a few counts. This chain joins TRBV5-1 and TRBJ1-1; TRBD1 matches at 8 bases. Per germline, CDR1 SGHRS and CDR2 YFSETQ. Losses at the gene ends were 4 bases for V and 0 bases for J; bases not matched to a gene: 2. The CDR3 extends over 14 amino acids. The CDR3 sequence: CASSTTGVNTEAFF. The DNA for the CDR3 is TGCGCCAGCAGCACGACAGGGGTGAACACTGAAGCTTTCTTT.

J is TRBJ1-5 and V is TRBV7-2; 9 nucleotides agree with TRBD1. J lost 0 bases, V lost 5 bases, and 8 bases had no gene match. The V gene's germline CDR1 is SGHTA and CDR2 FQGNSA. The CDR3 runs 17 residues. The CDR3 here is CASSPRDRDFSNQPQHF. CDR3 DNA: TGTGCCAGCAGCCCCCGGGACAGGGACTTTAGCAATCAGCCCCAGCATTTT.

V and J are TRBV5-1 and TRBJ2-1; TRBD2 matches 7 bases. J gave up 8 bases and V 4 bases, and 21 bases lay outside the gene matches. This CDR3 is built from 18 residues. CDR1 and CDR2 from the germline V gene are SGHRS and YFSETQ. The CDR3 coding sequence is TGCGCCAGCAGCCCCGGAGGGAACCGGGGCGGGAGAGGGGATGAGCAGTTCTTC. Protein sequence: CASSPGGNRGGRGDEQFF.

The chain employs TRBV5-1 and TRBJ2-4; no firm D call. From germline, CDR1 is SGHRS and CDR2 YFSETQ. The V gene lost 0 bases and the J gene lost 3 bases, with 10 bases spanning the gap. The CDR3 is 15 residues long. The CDR3 here is CASSLERAGKNIQYF. In DNA form, the CDR3 reads TGCGCCAGCAGCTTGGAACGCGCCGGCAAAAACATTCAGTACTTC.

This clone was recorded only once. The chain combines TRBV4-1 with TRBJ1-3; 7 bases align to TRBD1. The CDR3 is 17 amino acids. V shed 4 bases, J shed 0 bases, and the junction held 9 bases outside the gene matches. Germline V lookup: CDR1 MGHRA, CDR2 YSYEKL. The CDR3 sequence is CASSLDRVGSSGNTIYF. For the CDR3, the DNA is TGCGCCAGCAGCCTCGACAGGGTAGGGAGCTCTGGAAACACCATATATTTT.